This T cell receptor beta chain stems from a study of OX40 agonist ivuxolimab in advanced cancers. About the investigation overall: The costimulatory receptor OX40 (CD134) was targeted by ivuxolimab, a fully human IgG2 agonistic monoclonal antibody. Intravenous ivuxolimab was administered to patients every 2 weeks at six dose levels: 0.01, 0.1, 0.3, 1.5, 3 and 10 mg/kg. Peripheral TCRbeta sequencing aimed to test whether ivuxolimab altered TCR sequence diversity and caused clonal T-cell expansion. Patients were allowed to have had prior anti-PD-1, anti-PD-L1 or anti-CTLA-4 therapy, and 40% to 45% of the dose-escalation patients had been treated with checkpoint inhibitors. Of the approximately 53 patients in dose escalation, some 20 had hepatocellular carcinoma, some 15 had melanoma, 9 had renal cell carcinoma and 9 had head and neck cancer. In the dose-escalation cohort, approximately 80% of patients were male, and the mean age was approximately 60 years with a range of roughly 23 to 90. Three dose-escalation patients achieved partial responses, one with hepatocellular carcinoma and two with cutaneous melanoma. The paper describes the monotherapy dose-escalation part (N of about 57 patients) of the phase I trial of ivuxolimab.

For sequencing of the TCRbeta CDR3 region, genomic DNA was extracted from the sorted cells. TCRbeta CDR3 regions were sequenced using the immunoSEQ Assay. The immuneACCESS repertoire file appears here via TCRdb, limited to in-frame rearrangements. These files lack a portion of the clones; in checked studies, under half of the deficit traces to unresolved V genes, and the cause of the others is not known. In this sample the table shows about 55,000 clones, roughly 86% of which occur a single time. Jointly, the top ten make up more than 6.5% of the sample. Remarks on this clone: Its antigen has not been determined. No much larger clone exists at a distance of one base, and base qualities are not known.

The trial excluded patients who had a history of autoimmune disease or were on systemic immunosuppression. Peripheral blood for TCR sequencing was collected from all dose cohorts at baseline, on cycle 4 day 1, and on cycle 7 day 1. The samples were taken from a phase I, first-in-human, multicenter, open-label dose-escalation trial of ivuxolimab. Adults with locally advanced or metastatic melanoma, renal cell, hepatocellular, or head and neck squamous cell carcinoma were enrolled in the trial. Before TCR sequencing, CD4+ T cells and CD8+ T cells were sorted from peripheral blood as separate populations. Paper-wide results and their limitations: After ivuxolimab, more expanded clones were found on average in CD8+ T cells than in CD4+ T cells. The antigen specificity of the peripheral T cells that underwent clonal expansion was not determined. Low levels of normalized T-cell clonal expansion were also seen in some patients who did not respond. Clonal expansion of both CD4+ and CD8+ blood T cells was observed from baseline to week 6 at doses 0.1 to 3.0 mg/kg. In the 0.1-3.0 mg/kg groups, partial responders had among the lowest normalized peripheral clonal expansion, particularly in CD8+ T cells.

From the cysteine through the phenylalanine, the CDR3 covers 15 amino acids. Left in the record is the CDR3 DNA by itself, 45 bases read in frame from the first base. Here V drops 5 bases and J drops 2 bases, and the junction holds 6 bases not matched to any gene. Per the germline V gene, SGDLS is the CDR1 and YYNGEE is the CDR2. The chain is assembled from TRBV9 and TRBJ2-5, with 10 bases matching TRBD1. The input for sequencing was CD4+ or CD8+ T cells sorted from blood, taken in a trial of the OX40 agonist ivuxolimab. The TCR originated in an adult with an advanced solid tumor such as melanoma, head and neck, liver or kidney cancer. The CDR3 protein sequence reads: CASSSRQGAQETQYF. The DNA is TGTGCCAGCAGTTCTCGACAGGGGGCACAAGAGACCCAGTACTTC.